This TCR beta chain appears in the sequencing data of a study of T cell responses to AZD1222 COVID-19 vaccine. The assay was immunoSEQ multiplex PCR, and TCRdb's table has in-frame clones only and misses some. The profile shows 150,000 to 200,000 clones, approximately 90% of them singletons. The specimen comprised peripheral blood, sampled 28 days after the second AZD1222 dose. This clonotype was sampled from an adult who received the AZD1222 COVID-19 vaccine.

This CDR3 is CASSLPRQGRMNTEAFF. CDR3 DNA sequence: TGTGCCAGCAGCCTACCAAGACAGGGCCGCATGAACACTGAAGCTTTCTTT. V is TRBV6-2 or TRBV6-3 and J is TRBJ1-1, with 7 bases matching TRBD1. Germline CDR1 reads MNHEY; CDR2 reads SVGEGT. The CDR3 has 17 amino acids. The J segment lost 0 bases and the V segment lost 6 bases, leaving 13 bases of the junction unmatched.